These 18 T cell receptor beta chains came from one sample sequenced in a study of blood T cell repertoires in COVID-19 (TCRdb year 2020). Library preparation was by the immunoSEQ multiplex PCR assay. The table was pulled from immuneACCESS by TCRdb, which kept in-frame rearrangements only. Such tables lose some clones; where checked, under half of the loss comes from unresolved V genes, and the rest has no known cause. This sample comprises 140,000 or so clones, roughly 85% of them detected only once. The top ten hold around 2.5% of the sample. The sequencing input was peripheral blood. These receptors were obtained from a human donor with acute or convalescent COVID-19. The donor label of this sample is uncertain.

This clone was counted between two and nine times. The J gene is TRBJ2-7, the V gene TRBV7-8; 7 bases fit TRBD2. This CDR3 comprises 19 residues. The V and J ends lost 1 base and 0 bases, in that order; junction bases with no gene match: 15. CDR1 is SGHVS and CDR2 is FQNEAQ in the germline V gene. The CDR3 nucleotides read TGTGCCAGCAGCTTAGAGAGTGTTTTTAGCGGGCTCAGCTCCTACGAGCAGTACTTC. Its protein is CASSLESVFSGLSSYEQYF.

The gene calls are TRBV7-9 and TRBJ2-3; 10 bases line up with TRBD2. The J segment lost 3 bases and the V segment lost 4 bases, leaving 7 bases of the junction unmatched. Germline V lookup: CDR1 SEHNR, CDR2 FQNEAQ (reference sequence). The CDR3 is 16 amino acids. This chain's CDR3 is CASSSQRGGATDTQYF. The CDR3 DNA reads TGTGCCAGCAGCTCCCAGCGGGGGGGCGCAACAGATACGCAGTATTTT. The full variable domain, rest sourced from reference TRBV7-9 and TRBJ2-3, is DTGVSQNPRHKITKRGQNVTFRCDPISEHNRLYWYRQTLGQGPEFLTYFQNEAQLEKSRLLSDRFSAERPKGSFSTLEIQRTEQGDSAMYLCASSSQRGGATDTQYFGPGTRLTVL.

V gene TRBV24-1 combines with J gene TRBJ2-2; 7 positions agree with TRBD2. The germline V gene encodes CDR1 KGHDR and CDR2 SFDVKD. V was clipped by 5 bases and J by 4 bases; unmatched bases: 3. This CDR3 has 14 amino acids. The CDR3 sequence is CATSGGEGTGELFF. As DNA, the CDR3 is TGTGCCACCAGTGGAGGGGAGGGCACCGGGGAGCTGTTTTTT.

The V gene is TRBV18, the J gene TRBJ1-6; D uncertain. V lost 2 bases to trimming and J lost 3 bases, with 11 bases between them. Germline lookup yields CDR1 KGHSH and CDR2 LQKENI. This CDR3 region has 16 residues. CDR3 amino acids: CASSPNSPVYNSPLHF. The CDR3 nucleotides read TGTGCCAGCTCACCAAACAGTCCCGTCTATAATTCACCCCTCCACTTT. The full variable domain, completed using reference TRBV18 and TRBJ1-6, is NAGVMQNPRHLVRRRGQEARLRCSPMKGHSHVYWYRQLPEEGLKFMVYLQKENIIDESGMPKERFSAEFPKEGPSILRIQQVVRGDSAAYFCASSPNSPVYNSPLHFGNGTRLTVT.

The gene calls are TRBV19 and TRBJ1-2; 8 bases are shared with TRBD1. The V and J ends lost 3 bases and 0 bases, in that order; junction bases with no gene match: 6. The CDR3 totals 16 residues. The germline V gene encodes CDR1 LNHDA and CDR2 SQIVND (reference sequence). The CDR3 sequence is CASSIQGAGTNYGYTF. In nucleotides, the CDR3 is TGTGCCAGTAGTATCCAGGGGGCCGGGACTAACTATGGCTACACCTTC.

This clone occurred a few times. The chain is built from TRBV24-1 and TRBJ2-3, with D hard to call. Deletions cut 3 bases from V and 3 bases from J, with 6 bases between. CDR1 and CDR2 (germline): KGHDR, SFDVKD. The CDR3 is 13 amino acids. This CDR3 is CATSDARTDTQYF. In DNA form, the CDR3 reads TGTGCCACCAGTGATGCCCGGACAGATACGCAGTATTTT.

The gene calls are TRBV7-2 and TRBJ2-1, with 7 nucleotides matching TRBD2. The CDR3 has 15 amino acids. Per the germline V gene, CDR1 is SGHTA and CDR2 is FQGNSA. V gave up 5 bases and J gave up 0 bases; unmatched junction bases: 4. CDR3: CASSKAGDSYNEQFF. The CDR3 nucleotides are TGTGCCAGCAGCAAGGCGGGGGACTCCTACAATGAGCAGTTCTTC.

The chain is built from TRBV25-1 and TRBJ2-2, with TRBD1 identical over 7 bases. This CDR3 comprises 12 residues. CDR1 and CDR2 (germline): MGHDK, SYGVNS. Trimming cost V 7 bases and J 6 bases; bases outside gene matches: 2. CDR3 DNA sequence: TGTGCCAGCACAACAGGGGCCGGGGAGCTGTTTTTT. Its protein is CASTTGAGELFF. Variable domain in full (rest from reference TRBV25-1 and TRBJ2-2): EADIYQTPRYLVIGTGKKITLECSQTMGHDKMYWYQQDPGMELHLIHYSYGVNSTEKGDLSSESTVSRIRTEHFPLTLESARPSHTSQYLCASTTGAGELFFGEGSRLTVL.

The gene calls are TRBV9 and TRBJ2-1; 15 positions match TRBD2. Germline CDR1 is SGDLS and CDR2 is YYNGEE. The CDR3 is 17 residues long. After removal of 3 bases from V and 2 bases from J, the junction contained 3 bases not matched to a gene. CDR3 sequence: CASSEGLAGGTYNEQFF. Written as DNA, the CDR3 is TGTGCCAGCAGCGAGGGACTAGCGGGAGGTACCTACAATGAGCAGTTCTTC.

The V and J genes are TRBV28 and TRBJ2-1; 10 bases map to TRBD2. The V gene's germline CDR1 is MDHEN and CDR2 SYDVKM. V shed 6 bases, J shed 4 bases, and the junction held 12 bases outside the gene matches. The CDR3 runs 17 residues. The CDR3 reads CASSSLLTSGFYNEQFF. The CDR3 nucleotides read TGTGCCAGCAGCTCCCTTTTGACTAGCGGGTTTTACAATGAGCAGTTCTTC.

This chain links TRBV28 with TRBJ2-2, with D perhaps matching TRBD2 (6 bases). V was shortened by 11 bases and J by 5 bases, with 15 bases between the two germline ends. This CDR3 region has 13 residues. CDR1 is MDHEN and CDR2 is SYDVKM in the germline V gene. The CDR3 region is CAGRDLGTGELFF. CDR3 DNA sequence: TGTGCCGGCCGGGACTTGGGGACCGGGGAGCTGTTTTTT.

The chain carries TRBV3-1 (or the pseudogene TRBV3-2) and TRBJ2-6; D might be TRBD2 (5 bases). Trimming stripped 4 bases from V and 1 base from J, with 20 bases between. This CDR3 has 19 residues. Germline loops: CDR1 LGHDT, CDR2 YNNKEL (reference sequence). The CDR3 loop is CASSRSPSGFSSGANVLTF. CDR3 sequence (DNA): TGTGCCAGCAGCCGAAGCCCGTCGGGGTTCTCATCTGGGGCCAACGTCCTGACTTTC.

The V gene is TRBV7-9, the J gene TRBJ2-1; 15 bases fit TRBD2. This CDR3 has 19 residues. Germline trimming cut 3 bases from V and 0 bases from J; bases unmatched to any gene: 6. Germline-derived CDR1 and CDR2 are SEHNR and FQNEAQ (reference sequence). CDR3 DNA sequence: TGTGCCAGCAGCTTTGCCGGGACTAGCGGGGGGACCTCCTACAATGAGCAGTTCTTC. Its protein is CASSFAGTSGGTSYNEQFF. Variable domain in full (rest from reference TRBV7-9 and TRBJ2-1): DTGVSQNPRHKITKRGQNVTFRCDPISEHNRLYWYRQTLGQGPEFLTYFQNEAQLEKSRLLSDRFSAERPKGSFSTLEIQRTEQGDSAMYLCASSFAGTSGGTSYNEQFFGPGTRLTVL.

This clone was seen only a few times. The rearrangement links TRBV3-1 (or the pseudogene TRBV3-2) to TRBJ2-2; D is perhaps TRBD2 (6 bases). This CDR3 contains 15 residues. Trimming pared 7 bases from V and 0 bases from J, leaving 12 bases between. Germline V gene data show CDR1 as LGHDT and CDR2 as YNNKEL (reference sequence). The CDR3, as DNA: TGTGCCAGCACCCAGCGGAGGGCGAACACCGGGGAGCTGTTTTTT. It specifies CASTQRRANTGELFF.

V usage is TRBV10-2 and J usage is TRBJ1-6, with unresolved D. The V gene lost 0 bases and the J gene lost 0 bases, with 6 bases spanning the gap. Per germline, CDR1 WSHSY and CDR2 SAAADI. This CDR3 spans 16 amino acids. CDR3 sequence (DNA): TGCGCCAGCAGTGAGTCCCGGAGCTCCTATAATTCACCCCTCCACTTT. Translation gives CASSESRSSYNSPLHF.

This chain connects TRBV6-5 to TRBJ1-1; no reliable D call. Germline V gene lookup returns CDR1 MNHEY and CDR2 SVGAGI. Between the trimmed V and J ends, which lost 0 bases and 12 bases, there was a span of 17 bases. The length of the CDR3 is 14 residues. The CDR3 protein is CASSYSTGYPVTFF. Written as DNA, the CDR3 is TGTGCCAGCAGTTACTCGACGGGGTACCCTGTAACTTTCTTT.

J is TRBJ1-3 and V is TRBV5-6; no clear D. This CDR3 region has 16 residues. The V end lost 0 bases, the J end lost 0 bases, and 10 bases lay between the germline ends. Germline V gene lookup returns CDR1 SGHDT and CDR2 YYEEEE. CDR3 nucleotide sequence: TGTGCCAGCAGCTTGGGTCTCTTGAGCTCTGGAAACACCATATATTTT. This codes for CASSLGLLSSGNTIYF.

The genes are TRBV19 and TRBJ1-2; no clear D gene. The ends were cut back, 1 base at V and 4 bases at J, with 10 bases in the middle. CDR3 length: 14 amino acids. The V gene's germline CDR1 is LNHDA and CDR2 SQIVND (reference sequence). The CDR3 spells CASSIVGGPYGYTF. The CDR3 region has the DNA TGTGCCAGTAGTATAGTAGGAGGGCCCTATGGCTACACCTTC.